This TCR beta chain was retrieved from a study of cytomegalovirus exposure and HLA in healthy donors. The wider study: Later analysis reported that the 130 or so validation repertoires shared the platform of the approximately 620 first-cohort repertoires. Study conclusions and caveats: Subsequent analysis showed first-cohort TCR clusters tending to co-occur in around 130 validation repertoires. Many donors carried some public TCRs, although rarity characterized most TCR sequences. Specificity for CMV antigens was confirmed in vitro for a few of the CMV-associated chains.

Libraries were prepared by immunoSEQ multiplex PCR; TCRdb keeps only in-frame clonotypes and omits some of them. The sample has approximately 140,000 clones, around 84% seen once; the top ten hold 7.5% to 9%. Germline V gene data show CDR1 as MNHEY and CDR2 as SMNVEV (reference sequence). Trimming took 5 bases from V and 5 from J; bases not matched to a gene: 6. This CDR3 comprises 14 residues. Turning to this clone: Its target is not known.

The source material was PBMCs. The genes are TRBV27 and TRBJ2-1; TRBD1 matches at 7 bases. This sequence was found in a young man in good health and CMV-seropositive. The CDR3 spells CASSPRDSNNEQFF. The CDR3 DNA reads as TGTGCCAGCAGTCCCCGGGACAGCAACAATGAGCAGTTCTTC.